The rows below give T cell receptor beta chains drawn from one sample of a study of identical twins. TCRdb reprocessed the 5' RACE reads via MiXCR and lists one record per CDR3 protein. The sample includes roughly 260,000 distinct CDR3 sequences, 11% to 15% seen only once; the top ten take approximately 8.8%. The source material was memory (CD45RO+) T cells sorted from blood. These receptors originate from a woman under 30 in good health. CDR3s include the opening cysteine and the closing phenylalanine or tryptophan. The D gene is left open where the match is weak. Not all rows give a size; the values are once, few, many and, for expanded clones, a class.

cdr3_length: 15
j_call: TRBJ2-5
d_call: NA
v_call: TRBV5-1
clone_size: few
cdr3_aa: CASSSPQGYQETQYF
cdr3_nt: TGCGCCAGCAGCTCACCACAGGGTTACCAAGAGACCCAGTACTTC

cdr3_length: 14
j_call: TRBJ2-1
d_call: NA
v_call: TRBV9
clone_size: NA
cdr3_aa: CASSVAPLEGEQFF
cdr3_nt: TGTGCCAGCAGCGTAGCCCCGCTAGAAGGTGAGCAGTTCTTC

cdr3_length: 14
j_call: TRBJ1-1
d_call: NA
v_call: TRBV12-3/TRBV12-4
clone_size: many
cdr3_aa: CASSSGTGNTEAFF
cdr3_nt: TGTGCCAGCAGTTCAGGGACGGGTAACACTGAAGCTTTCTTT

cdr3_length: 14
j_call: TRBJ1-3
d_call: NA
v_call: TRBV7-8
clone_size: many
cdr3_aa: CASYSGEPGNTIYF
cdr3_nt: TGTGCCAGCTATTCAGGGGAGCCTGGAAACACCATATATTTT

cdr3_length: 15
j_call: TRBJ1-6
d_call: NA
v_call: TRBV20-1
clone_size: few
cdr3_aa: CSASLQGLGNSPLHF
cdr3_nt: TGCAGTGCTAGCTTACAGGGTCTCGGTAATTCACCCCTCCACTTT

cdr3_length: 14
j_call: TRBJ2-5
d_call: TRBD2
v_call: TRBV11-3
clone_size: few
cdr3_aa: CASSVGGTQETQYF
cdr3_nt: TGTGCCAGCAGCGTCGGGGGGACCCAAGAGACCCAGTACTTC

cdr3_length: 12
j_call: TRBJ1-6
d_call: NA
v_call: TRBV20-1
clone_size: NA
cdr3_aa: CSARKPGSPLHF
cdr3_nt: TGCAGTGCTAGGAAACCGGGATCACCCCTCCACTTT

cdr3_length: 12
j_call: TRBJ1-1
d_call: NA
v_call: TRBV29-1
clone_size: NA
cdr3_aa: CSVRASTTEAFF
cdr3_nt: TGCAGCGTCCGGGCCAGTACCACTGAAGCTTTCTTT

cdr3_length: 13
j_call: TRBJ1-2
d_call: TRBD1
v_call: TRBV20-1
clone_size: NA
cdr3_aa: CSARETGHGGYTF
cdr3_nt: TGCAGTGCTAGAGAGACAGGGCACGGGGGCTACACCTTC

cdr3_length: 14
j_call: TRBJ1-5
d_call: NA
v_call: TRBV4-3
clone_size: few
cdr3_aa: CASSQGGSQQPQHF
cdr3_nt: TGCGCCAGCAGCCAAGGAGGGTCCCAACAGCCCCAGCATTTT

cdr3_length: 12
j_call: TRBJ2-7
d_call: NA
v_call: TRBV9
clone_size: NA
cdr3_aa: CASSASNYEQYF
cdr3_nt: TGTGCCAGCAGCGCGTCCAACTACGAGCAGTACTTC

cdr3_length: 13
j_call: TRBJ2-1
d_call: NA
v_call: TRBV5-6
clone_size: NA
cdr3_aa: CASSFGLVNEQFF
cdr3_nt: TGTGCCAGCAGCTTCGGTCTGGTGAATGAGCAGTTCTTC

cdr3_length: 15
j_call: TRBJ1-6
d_call: TRBD1
v_call: TRBV5-5
clone_size: NA
cdr3_aa: CASSYQDRVGSPLHF
cdr3_nt: TGTGCCAGCAGCTACCAGGACAGGGTTGGCTCACCCCTCCACTTT

cdr3_length: 14
j_call: TRBJ1-4
d_call: NA
v_call: TRBV6-5
clone_size: few
cdr3_aa: CASSYSGENEKLFF
cdr3_nt: TGTGCCAGCAGTTACTCAGGGGAGAATGAAAAACTGTTTTTT

cdr3_length: 14
j_call: TRBJ1-2
d_call: NA
v_call: TRBV30
clone_size: once
cdr3_aa: CAWSVLWGAYGYTF
cdr3_nt: TGTGCCTGGAGTGTACTATGGGGGGCTTATGGCTACACCTTC

cdr3_length: 15
j_call: TRBJ2-5
d_call: TRBD2
v_call: TRBV10-3
clone_size: NA
cdr3_aa: CAISESLRGYETQYF
cdr3_nt: TGTGCCATCAGTGAGTCATTGCGGGGGTATGAGACCCAGTACTTC

cdr3_length: 14
j_call: TRBJ1-1
d_call: NA
v_call: TRBV12-3/TRBV12-4
clone_size: few
cdr3_aa: CASNQRGGSTEAFF
cdr3_nt: TGTGCCAGCAACCAACGAGGGGGTAGCACTGAAGCTTTCTTT

cdr3_length: 15
j_call: TRBJ2-6
d_call: NA
v_call: TRBV6-2/TRBV6-3
clone_size: NA
cdr3_aa: CASSYSPSGANVLTF
cdr3_nt: TGTGCCAGCAGTTACTCCCCGTCGGGGGCCAACGTCCTGACTTTC

cdr3_length: 15
j_call: TRBJ2-1
d_call: NA
v_call: TRBV12-5
clone_size: NA
cdr3_aa: CASGLVSGSISEQFF
cdr3_nt: TGTGCTAGTGGTTTGGTTTCGGGAAGTATCAGTGAGCAGTTCTTC

cdr3_length: 17
j_call: TRBJ2-5
d_call: TRBD2
v_call: TRBV3-1
clone_size: NA
cdr3_aa: CASSQRLGRGGQETQYF
cdr3_nt: TGTGCCAGCAGCCAACGTTTGGGGCGGGGGGGCCAAGAGACCCAGTACTTC

cdr3_length: 13
j_call: TRBJ2-3
d_call: NA
v_call: TRBV10-3
clone_size: many
cdr3_aa: CAIMGGAKETQYF
cdr3_nt: TGTGCCATCATGGGGGGGGCGAAGGAAACGCAGTATTTT

cdr3_length: 15
j_call: TRBJ2-4
d_call: NA
v_call: TRBV20-1
clone_size: many
cdr3_aa: CSAPREGLAKNIQYF
cdr3_nt: TGCAGTGCTCCGCGTGAGGGATTAGCCAAAAACATTCAGTACTTC

cdr3_length: 14
j_call: TRBJ2-3
d_call: NA
v_call: TRBV30
clone_size: few
cdr3_aa: CAWSYKSGGITQYF
cdr3_nt: TGTGCCTGGAGTTACAAATCAGGGGGGATTACGCAGTATTTT

cdr3_length: 16
j_call: TRBJ2-3
d_call: TRBD2
v_call: TRBV9
clone_size: NA
cdr3_aa: CASSVDGGSSTDTQYF
cdr3_nt: TGTGCCAGCAGCGTTGACGGCGGGAGTTCCACAGATACGCAGTATTTT

cdr3_length: 16
j_call: TRBJ2-6
d_call: NA
v_call: TRBV10-3
clone_size: NA
cdr3_aa: CAISERSSAGANVLTF
cdr3_nt: TGTGCCATCAGTGAGAGATCATCGGCCGGGGCCAACGTCCTGACTTTC

cdr3_length: 12
j_call: TRBJ1-2
d_call: NA
v_call: TRBV20-1
clone_size: NA
cdr3_aa: CSASPLNYGYTF
cdr3_nt: TGCAGTGCTAGCCCACTTAACTATGGCTACACCTTC

cdr3_length: 12
j_call: TRBJ2-1
d_call: NA
v_call: TRBV7-6
clone_size: NA
cdr3_aa: CASSDGNNEQFF
cdr3_nt: TGTGCCAGCAGCGACGGCAACAATGAGCAGTTCTTC

cdr3_length: 15
j_call: TRBJ2-7
d_call: NA
v_call: TRBV27
clone_size: NA
cdr3_aa: CASSLWASDPYEQYF
cdr3_nt: TGTGCCAGCAGTTTATGGGCTAGCGACCCCTACGAGCAGTACTTC

cdr3_length: 15
j_call: TRBJ1-1
d_call: TRBD1
v_call: TRBV5-1
clone_size: few
cdr3_aa: CASSTGTGMNTEAFF
cdr3_nt: TGCGCCAGCAGCACGGGGACAGGCATGAACACTGAAGCTTTCTTT

cdr3_length: 16
j_call: TRBJ1-2
d_call: NA
v_call: TRBV5-1
clone_size: many
cdr3_aa: CASSSAAGLEGYGYTF
cdr3_nt: TGCGCCAGCAGCTCCGCGGCGGGGCTCGAAGGCTATGGCTACACCTTC

cdr3_length: 16
j_call: TRBJ2-7
d_call: NA
v_call: TRBV4-3
clone_size: NA
cdr3_aa: CASSQEFGSSSYEQYF
cdr3_nt: TGCGCCAGCAGCCAAGAATTCGGATCGAGCTCCTACGAGCAGTACTTC

cdr3_length: 14
j_call: TRBJ2-1
d_call: TRBD2
v_call: TRBV12-3/TRBV12-4
clone_size: many
cdr3_aa: CASRGSGWANEQFF
cdr3_nt: TGTGCCAGCCGCGGGAGTGGGTGGGCCAATGAGCAGTTCTTC

cdr3_length: 16
j_call: TRBJ2-1
d_call: TRBD1
v_call: TRBV12-3/TRBV12-4
clone_size: few
cdr3_aa: CASSLRDRGFLNEQFF
cdr3_nt: TGTGCCAGCAGTTTAAGGGACAGGGGGTTTCTTAATGAGCAGTTCTTC

cdr3_length: 13
j_call: TRBJ1-2
d_call: NA
v_call: TRBV29-1
clone_size: NA
cdr3_aa: CSVHDQLMGGYTF
cdr3_nt: TGCAGCGTTCATGACCAGCTGATGGGTGGCTACACCTTC

cdr3_length: 14
j_call: TRBJ2-1
d_call: NA
v_call: TRBV7-9
clone_size: NA
cdr3_aa: CASSVRAPLNEQFF
cdr3_nt: TGTGCCAGCAGCGTACGAGCCCCCTTGAATGAGCAGTTCTTC

cdr3_length: 17
j_call: TRBJ2-1
d_call: TRBD2
v_call: TRBV20-1
clone_size: NA
cdr3_aa: CSAGGLAGVGSYNEQFF
cdr3_nt: TGCAGTGCTGGGGGGCTAGCGGGAGTAGGCTCCTACAATGAGCAGTTCTTC

cdr3_length: 18
j_call: TRBJ2-7
d_call: NA
v_call: TRBV5-1
clone_size: NA
cdr3_aa: CASSLKFAAPAETYEQYF
cdr3_nt: TGCGCCAGCAGCTTGAAGTTCGCAGCACCCGCAGAGACCTACGAGCAGTACTTC

cdr3_length: 16
j_call: TRBJ1-5
d_call: NA
v_call: TRBV23-1
clone_size: NA
cdr3_aa: CASSQSSSRSTQPQHF
cdr3_nt: TGCGCCAGCAGTCAATCATCTTCCAGGTCCACTCAGCCCCAGCATTTT

cdr3_length: 16
j_call: TRBJ2-3
d_call: TRBD2
v_call: TRBV9
clone_size: NA
cdr3_aa: CASSVGSGRASDTQYF
cdr3_nt: TGTGCCAGCAGCGTAGGAAGCGGGAGGGCATCAGATACGCAGTATTTT

cdr3_length: 15
j_call: TRBJ2-2
d_call: NA
v_call: TRBV29-1
clone_size: many
cdr3_aa: CSVRVGGRYTGELFF
cdr3_nt: TGCAGCGTGAGGGTCGGGGGGCGGTACACCGGGGAGCTGTTTTTT

cdr3_length: 15
j_call: TRBJ2-7
d_call: TRBD2
v_call: TRBV6-5
clone_size: NA
cdr3_aa: CASSHTGLADYEQYF
cdr3_nt: TGTGCCAGCAGTCACACTGGACTAGCGGACTACGAGCAGTACTTC

cdr3_length: 13
j_call: TRBJ2-3
d_call: NA
v_call: TRBV20-1
clone_size: many
cdr3_aa: CSASDPHTDTQYF
cdr3_nt: TGCAGTGCTAGCGACCCTCACACAGATACGCAGTATTTT

cdr3_length: 15
j_call: TRBJ2-3
d_call: NA
v_call: TRBV7-2
clone_size: NA
cdr3_aa: CASSTRGKRTDTQYF
cdr3_nt: TGTGCCAGCAGCACCCGCGGGAAGAGAACAGATACGCAGTATTTT

cdr3_length: 11
j_call: TRBJ1-1
d_call: NA
v_call: TRBV12-3/TRBV12-4
clone_size: NA
cdr3_aa: CANLLNTEAFF
cdr3_nt: TGTGCCAACCTCTTGAACACTGAAGCTTTCTTT

cdr3_length: 12
j_call: TRBJ2-7
d_call: NA
v_call: TRBV7-8
clone_size: NA
cdr3_aa: CASSLAETEQYF
cdr3_nt: TGTGCCAGCAGCTTAGCAGAGACCGAGCAGTACTTC

cdr3_length: 16
j_call: TRBJ2-7
d_call: NA
v_call: TRBV7-2
clone_size: few
cdr3_aa: CASSLYGAEAVYEQYF
cdr3_nt: TGTGCCAGCAGCTTATATGGTGCCGAGGCCGTTTACGAGCAGTACTTC

cdr3_length: 17
j_call: TRBJ2-1
d_call: NA
v_call: TRBV5-1
clone_size: few
cdr3_aa: CASSLGAGGGSYNEQFF
cdr3_nt: TGCGCCAGCAGCTTGGGGGCTGGGGGAGGCTCCTACAATGAGCAGTTCTTC

cdr3_length: 13
j_call: TRBJ1-1
d_call: NA
v_call: TRBV3-1
clone_size: NA
cdr3_aa: CASSQEGGRVAFF
cdr3_nt: TGTGCCAGCAGCCAAGAGGGGGGCCGGGTAGCTTTCTTT

cdr3_length: 15
j_call: TRBJ2-5
d_call: NA
v_call: TRBV7-6
clone_size: NA
cdr3_aa: CASSSVYMGRETQYF
cdr3_nt: TGTGCCAGCAGCTCTGTATACATGGGGCGGGAGACCCAGTACTTC

cdr3_length: 15
j_call: TRBJ1-6
d_call: NA
v_call: TRBV5-1
clone_size: few
cdr3_aa: CASSLDQGYNSPLHF
cdr3_nt: TGCGCCAGCAGCTTGGATCAGGGCTACAATTCACCCCTCCACTTT

cdr3_length: 13
j_call: TRBJ2-3
d_call: NA
v_call: TRBV20-1
clone_size: NA
cdr3_aa: CSARWRGTDTQYF
cdr3_nt: TGCAGTGCTAGGTGGCGCGGCACAGATACGCAGTATTTT

cdr3_length: 20
j_call: TRBJ2-6
d_call: NA
v_call: TRBV9
clone_size: few
cdr3_aa: CASSAKGIGSVQSWANVLTF
cdr3_nt: TGTGCCAGCAGCGCCAAGGGGATAGGGTCGGTCCAGAGTTGGGCCAACGTCCTGACTTTC

cdr3_length: 13
j_call: TRBJ2-5
d_call: TRBD1
v_call: TRBV20-1
clone_size: few
cdr3_aa: CSAVFRGRETQYF
cdr3_nt: TGCAGTGCTGTGTTCAGGGGGCGAGAGACCCAGTACTTC

cdr3_length: 14
j_call: TRBJ2-2
d_call: NA
v_call: TRBV27
clone_size: few
cdr3_aa: CASSIARNTGELFF
cdr3_nt: TGTGCCAGCAGTATAGCGAGAAACACCGGGGAGCTGTTTTTT

cdr3_length: 14
j_call: TRBJ1-2
d_call: NA
v_call: TRBV3-1
clone_size: NA
cdr3_aa: CASSQDGGSRAYTF
cdr3_nt: TGTGCCAGCAGCCAAGATGGTGGATCCCGGGCCTACACCTTC

cdr3_length: 14
j_call: TRBJ2-7
d_call: NA
v_call: TRBV7-9
clone_size: NA
cdr3_aa: CASSPGTLRGEQYF
cdr3_nt: TGTGCCAGCAGCCCTGGGACATTGAGAGGAGAGCAGTACTTC

cdr3_length: 17
j_call: TRBJ1-6
d_call: NA
v_call: TRBV6-5
clone_size: NA
cdr3_aa: CASSYENREVHNSPLHF
cdr3_nt: TGTGCCAGCAGTTACGAAAACAGGGAGGTCCATAATTCACCCCTCCACTTT

cdr3_length: 15
j_call: TRBJ2-7
d_call: NA
v_call: TRBV7-2
clone_size: NA
cdr3_aa: CASSLDGHPTYEQYF
cdr3_nt: TGTGCCAGCAGCTTGGACGGACATCCTACCTACGAGCAGTACTTC

cdr3_length: 14
j_call: TRBJ1-1
d_call: NA
v_call: TRBV6-1
clone_size: few
cdr3_aa: CASSEGSMNTEAFF
cdr3_nt: TGTGCCAGCAGTGAAGGTTCCATGAACACTGAAGCTTTCTTT